Below, 9 T cell receptor beta chains from the same sample are listed, as sequenced in a study of follicular helper T cells after annual influenza vaccination. Sequenced by immunoSEQ multiplex PCR; TCRdb stores in-frame clones only, minus some. This sample has roughly 7,000 clones; around 80% occur once, and the top ten carry about 1.6%. Time point here: 2015-2016 season, 7 days after influenza vaccination. This material consisted of CXCR5+ CD38- circulating T follicular helper cells from blood, taken 7 days after influenza vaccination. Regarding subset: circulating Tfh, non-naive CD4+CXCR5+PD-1+ (ICOS+CD38+ or ICOS-CD38-). These receptors all stem from an adult who received the influenza vaccine.

J is TRBJ1-4 and V is TRBV15, with TRBD1 as a possible D gene (6 bases). Trimming pared 3 bases from V and 7 bases from J, leaving 18 bases between. This CDR3 is 16 amino acids long. Germline lookup yields CDR1 LNHNV and CDR2 YYDKDF (reference sequence). CDR3 bases: TGTGCCACCAGCAGGGACATGGGGGCTCTAGGTGAAAAACTGTTTTTT. Its protein is CATSRDMGALGEKLFF.

The rearrangement joins TRBV30 to TRBJ2-4; 12 bases map to TRBD2. Germline V lookup: CDR1 GTSNPN, CDR2 SVGIG (reference sequence). The length of the CDR3 is 15 residues. V was clipped by 5 bases and J by 1 base; unmatched bases: 3. The CDR3 DNA is TGTGCCTGGGGTACTAGCGGGAGGGCCAAAAACATTCAGTACTTC. Translating gives CAWGTSGRAKNIQYF.

The chain joins TRBV6-1 to TRBJ1-1, with D possibly being TRBD1 (5 bases). CDR3 length: 13 residues. The V end was cut by 8 bases, the J end by 0 bases, with 10 bases between. Germline V lookup: CDR1 MNHNS, CDR2 SASEGT. The CDR3 region is CASWRTLNTEAFF. CDR3 nucleotides: TGTGCCAGCTGGAGGACACTGAACACTGAAGCTTTCTTT.

The chain joins TRBV29-1 to TRBJ2-7; 12 bases line up with TRBD2. The V gene end was trimmed by 3 bases and the J gene end by 7 bases; junction bases not matched to a gene: 7. The CDR3 length is 14 residues. Germline V CDR1 and CDR2: SQVTM, ANQGSEA. The chain's CDR3 is CSVDRLAGGGEQYF. The CDR3 coding sequence is TGCAGCGTTGATAGGCTAGCGGGAGGGGGGGAGCAGTACTTC.

The chain employs TRBV6-1 and TRBJ2-5, with D uncertain. V was shortened by 2 bases and J by 4 bases, with 14 bases between the two germline ends. The CDR3 has 15 residues. CDR1 is MNHNS, CDR2 SASEGT, per germline. CDR3 nucleotide sequence: TGTGCCAGCAGTGAACTCCCCTCAAGTCGAGAGACCCAGTACTTC. Its translation is CASSELPSSRETQYF.

CDR3: CASSLGGADNEKLFF. The CDR3 DNA sequence: TGCGCCAGCAGCTTGGGCGGGGCTGATAATGAAAAACTGTTTTTT. This chain links TRBV5-1 with TRBJ1-4; D possibly corresponds to TRBD1 (5 bases). Germline V gene lookup returns CDR1 SGHRS and CDR2 YFSETQ. The length of the CDR3 is 15 residues. The V end lost 0 bases, the J end lost 4 bases, and 10 bases lay between the germline ends.

CDR3 sequence reads: CASRTGGTGELFF. The DNA for the CDR3 is TGTGCCAGCAGGACAGGGGGCACCGGGGAGCTGTTTTTT. V usage is TRBV28 and J usage is TRBJ2-2; TRBD1 matches 9 bases. The CDR3 loop spans 13 amino acids. Unmatched junction bases numbered 0, after V lost 6 bases and J lost 4 bases. Germline V gives CDR1 MDHEN, CDR2 SYDVKM.

The V and J genes are TRBV7-3 and TRBJ2-1; D is perhaps TRBD1 or TRBD2 (6 bases each). This CDR3 is 16 amino acids long. Germline lookup yields CDR1 SGHTA and CDR2 FQGTGA. V was cut by 5 bases and J by 1 base, with 15 bases left in between. The CDR3 DNA reads TGTGCCAGCAGCATGCTTAGGGGGGCTTCCTACAATGAGCAGTTCTTC. The encoded protein is CASSMLRGASYNEQFF. The whole variable domain, remainder taken from reference TRBV7-3 and TRBJ2-1, is GAGVSQTPSNKVTEKGKYVELRCDPISGHTALYWYRQSLGQGPEFLIYFQGTGAADDSGLPNDRFFAVRPEGSVSTLKIQRTERGDSAVYLCASSMLRGASYNEQFFGPGTRLTVL.

The chain combines TRBV6-1 with TRBJ2-7; TRBD1 aligns across 7 bases. J was trimmed by 3 bases and V by 6 bases; bases with no gene match: 11. Germline-derived CDR1 and CDR2 are MNHNS and SASEGT. The CDR3 contains 15 residues. CDR3 sequence (DNA): TGTGCCAGCAGCGCTACAGGGGCATTAAGCTACGAGCAGTACTTC. It translates to CASSATGALSYEQYF.